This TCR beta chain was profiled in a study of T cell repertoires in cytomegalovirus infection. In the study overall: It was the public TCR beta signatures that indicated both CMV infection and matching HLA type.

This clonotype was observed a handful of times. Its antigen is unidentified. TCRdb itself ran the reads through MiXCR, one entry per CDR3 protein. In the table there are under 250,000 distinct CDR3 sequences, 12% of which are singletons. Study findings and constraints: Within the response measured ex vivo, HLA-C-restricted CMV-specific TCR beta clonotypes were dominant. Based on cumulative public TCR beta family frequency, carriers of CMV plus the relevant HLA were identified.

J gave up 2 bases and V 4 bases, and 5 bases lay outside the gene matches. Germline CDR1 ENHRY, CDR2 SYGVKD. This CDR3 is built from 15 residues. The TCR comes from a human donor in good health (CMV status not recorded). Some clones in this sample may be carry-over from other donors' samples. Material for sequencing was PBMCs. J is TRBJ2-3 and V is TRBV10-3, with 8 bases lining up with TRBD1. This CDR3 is CAISGGQGYTDTQYF. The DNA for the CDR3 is TGTGCCATCAGTGGTGGACAGGGTTACACAGATACGCAGTATTTT.